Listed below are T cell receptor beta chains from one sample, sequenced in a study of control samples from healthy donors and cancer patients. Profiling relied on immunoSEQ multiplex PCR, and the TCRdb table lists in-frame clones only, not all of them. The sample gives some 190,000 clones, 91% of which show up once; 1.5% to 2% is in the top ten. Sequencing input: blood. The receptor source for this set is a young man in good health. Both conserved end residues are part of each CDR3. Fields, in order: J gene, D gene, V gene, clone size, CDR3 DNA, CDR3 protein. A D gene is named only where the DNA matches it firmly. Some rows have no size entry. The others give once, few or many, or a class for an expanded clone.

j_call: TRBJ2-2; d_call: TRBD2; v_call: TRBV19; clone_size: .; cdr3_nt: TGTGCCAGTAGTACCCGGGGGGACCCCAGGTACACCGGGGAGCTGTTTTTT; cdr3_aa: CASSTRGDPRYTGELFF
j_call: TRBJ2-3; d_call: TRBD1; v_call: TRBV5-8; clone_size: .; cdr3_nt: TGTGCCAGCAGCTTGGGCTGGACAGGGGGAATCACAGATACGCAGTATTTT; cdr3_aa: CASSLGWTGGITDTQYF
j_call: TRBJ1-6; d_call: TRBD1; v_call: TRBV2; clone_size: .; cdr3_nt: TGTGCCGGATGGACAGGGGTAAATTCACCCCTCCACTTT; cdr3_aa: CAGWTGVNSPLHF
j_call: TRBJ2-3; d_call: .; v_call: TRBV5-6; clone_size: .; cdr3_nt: TGTGCCAGCAGCTTGACCGGGACAGATACGCAGTATTTT; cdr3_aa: CASSLTGTDTQYF
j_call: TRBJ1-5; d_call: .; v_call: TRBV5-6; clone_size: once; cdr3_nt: TGTGCCAGCAGCTTGGGGGGCGGCAATCAGCCCCAGCATTTT; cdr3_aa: CASSLGGGNQPQHF
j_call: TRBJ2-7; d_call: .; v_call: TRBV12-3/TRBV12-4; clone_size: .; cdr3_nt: TGTGCCAGCAGTTTGGCCAGCGACTACGAGCAGTACTTC; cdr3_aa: CASSLASDYEQYF
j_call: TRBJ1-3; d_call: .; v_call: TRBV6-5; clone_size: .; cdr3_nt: TGTGCCAGCTTCAGCGGAAACACCATATATTTT; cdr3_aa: CASFSGNTIYF
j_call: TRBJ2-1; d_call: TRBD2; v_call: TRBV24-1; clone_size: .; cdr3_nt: TGTGCCACCAGCCCCAACGAGCGGGGGCACTTGAACAATGAGCAGTTCTTC; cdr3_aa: CATSPNERGHLNNEQFF
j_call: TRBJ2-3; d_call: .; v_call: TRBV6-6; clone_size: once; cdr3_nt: TGTGCCAGCAGAACAGGGGAGGACTATATCACAGATACGCAGTATTTT; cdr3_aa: CASRTGEDYITDTQYF
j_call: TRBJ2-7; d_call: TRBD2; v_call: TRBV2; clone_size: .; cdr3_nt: TGTGCCAGCACTAGTAGCGGGGGGAAATACGAGCAGTACTTC; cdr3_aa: CASTSSGGKYEQYF
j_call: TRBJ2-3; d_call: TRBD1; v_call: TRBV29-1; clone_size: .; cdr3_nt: TGCAGCGTTGAAGAACAGGGGGATACGCAGTATTTT; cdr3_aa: CSVEEQGDTQYF
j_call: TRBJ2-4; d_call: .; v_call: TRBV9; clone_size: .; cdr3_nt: TGTGCCAGCAGCCCCCCCCGGGGACAAAACATTCAGTACTTC; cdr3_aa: CASSPPRGQNIQYF
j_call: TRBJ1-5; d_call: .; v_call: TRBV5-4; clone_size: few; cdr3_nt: TGTGCCAGCAGCTTGTGGGCGGGCGGCAATCAGCCCCAGCATTTT; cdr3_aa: CASSLWAGGNQPQHF
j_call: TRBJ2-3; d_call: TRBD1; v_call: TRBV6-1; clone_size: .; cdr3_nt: TGTGCCAGCAGTGCAACCAGGACAGGGGGCCTGGATACGCAGTATTTT; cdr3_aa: CASSATRTGGLDTQYF
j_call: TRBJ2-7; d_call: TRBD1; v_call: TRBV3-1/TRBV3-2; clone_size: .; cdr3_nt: TGTGCCAGCAGCCATCAGGGACAGGCGGCCTACGAGCAGTACTTC; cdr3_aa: CASSHQGQAAYEQYF
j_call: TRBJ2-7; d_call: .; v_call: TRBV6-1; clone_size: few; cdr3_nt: TGTGCCAGCAGTGAAAGCATAGGGGACACCTACGAGCAGTACTTC; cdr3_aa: CASSESIGDTYEQYF
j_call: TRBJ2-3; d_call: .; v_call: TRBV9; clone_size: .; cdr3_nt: TGTGCCAGCAGCGTAGTAGCAGACACAGATACGCAGTATTTT; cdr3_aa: CASSVVADTDTQYF
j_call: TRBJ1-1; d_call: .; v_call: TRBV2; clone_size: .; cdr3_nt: TGTGCCAGCAGTGAAGCGCATTTGGGAGCGAACACTGAAGCTTTCTTT; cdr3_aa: CASSEAHLGANTEAFF
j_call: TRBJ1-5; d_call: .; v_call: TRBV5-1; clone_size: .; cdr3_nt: TGCGCCAGCAGCTTGGGGGTACAGGGACAAGATGTCAGGCAGCCCCAGCATTTT; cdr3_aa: CASSLGVQGQDVRQPQHF
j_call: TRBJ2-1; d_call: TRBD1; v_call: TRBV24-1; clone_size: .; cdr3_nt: TGTGCCACCAGTGCCGCTGGACAGGGGGATGAGCAGTTCTTC; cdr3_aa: CATSAAGQGDEQFF
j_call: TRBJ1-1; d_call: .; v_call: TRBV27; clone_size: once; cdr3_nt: TGTGCCAGCAGTTCAGGGAACACTGAAGCTTTCTTT; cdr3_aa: CASSSGNTEAFF
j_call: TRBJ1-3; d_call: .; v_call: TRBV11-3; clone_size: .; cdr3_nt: TGTGCCAGCAGCGTAGACGGTGGAAACACCATATATTTT; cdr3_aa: CASSVDGGNTIYF
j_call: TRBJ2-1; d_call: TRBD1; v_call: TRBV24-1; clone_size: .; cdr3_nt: TGTGCCACCAGTGATCCCAGTACAGGGGGCTCCTACAATGAGCAGTTCTTC; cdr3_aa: CATSDPSTGGSYNEQFF
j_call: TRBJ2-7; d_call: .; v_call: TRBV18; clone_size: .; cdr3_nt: TGTGCCAGCTCACCAGTCGGCGACGAGCAGTACTTC; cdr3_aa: CASSPVGDEQYF
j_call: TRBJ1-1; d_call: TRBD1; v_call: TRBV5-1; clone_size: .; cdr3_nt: TGCGCCAGCAGCCAAACTAGGGGGCTGGACACTGAAGCTTTCTTT; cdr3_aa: CASSQTRGLDTEAFF
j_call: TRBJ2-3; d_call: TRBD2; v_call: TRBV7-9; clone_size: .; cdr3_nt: TGTGCCAGCATCCCAAGGGTGACTAGCGGGGGCCAAGGCACAGATACGCAGTATTTT; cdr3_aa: CASIPRVTSGGQGTDTQYF
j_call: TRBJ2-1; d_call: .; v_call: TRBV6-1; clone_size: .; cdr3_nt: TGTGCCAGCAGTGAGAGTCAGAACAAGTACAATGAGCAGTTCTTC; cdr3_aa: CASSESQNKYNEQFF
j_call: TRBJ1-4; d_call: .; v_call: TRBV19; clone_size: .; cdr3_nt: TGTGCCAGTAGTATAAGGGGCTTGAGGACTAATGAAAAACTGTTTTTT; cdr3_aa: CASSIRGLRTNEKLFF
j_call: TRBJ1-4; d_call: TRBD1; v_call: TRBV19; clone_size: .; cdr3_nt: TGTGCCAGTAGTACCCGGGACAGCGACGTTGGTAATGAAAAACTGTTTTTT; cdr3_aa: CASSTRDSDVGNEKLFF
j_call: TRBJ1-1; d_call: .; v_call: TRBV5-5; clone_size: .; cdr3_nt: TGTGCCAGCAGCTTGGTACCGACGATCACTGAAGCTTTCTTT; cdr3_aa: CASSLVPTITEAFF
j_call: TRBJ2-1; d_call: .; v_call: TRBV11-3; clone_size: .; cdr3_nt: TGTGCCAGCGGATCAGGACCGGGAGAACTGAATGAGCAGTTCTTC; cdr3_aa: CASGSGPGELNEQFF
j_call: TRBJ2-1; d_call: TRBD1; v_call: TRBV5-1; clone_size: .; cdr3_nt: TGCGCCAGCAGCTCCACAAGGACAGGGACATTTTACAATGAGCAGTTCTTC; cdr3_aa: CASSSTRTGTFYNEQFF
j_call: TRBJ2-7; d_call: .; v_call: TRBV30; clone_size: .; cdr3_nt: TGTGCCTGGAGGGCCTCGGGCTCCTACGAGCAGTACTTC; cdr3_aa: CAWRASGSYEQYF
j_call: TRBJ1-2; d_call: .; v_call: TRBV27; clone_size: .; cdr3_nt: TGTGCCAGCAGCTTTGGCGCGGGGTTTGGGGGCTACACCTTC; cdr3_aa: CASSFGAGFGGYTF
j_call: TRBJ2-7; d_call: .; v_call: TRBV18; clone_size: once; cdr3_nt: TGTGCCAGCTCACCGGGCCAGGACTACGAGCAGTACTTC; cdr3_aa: CASSPGQDYEQYF
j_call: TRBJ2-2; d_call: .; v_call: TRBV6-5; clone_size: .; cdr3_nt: TGTGCCAGCAGTTCCCCTAGCCCCCCCGGGGAGCTGTTTTTT; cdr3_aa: CASSSPSPPGELFF
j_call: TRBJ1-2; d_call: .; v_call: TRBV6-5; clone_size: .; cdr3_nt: TGTGCCAGCAGCAAACCGGGACAAGGTGGAGGCTACACCTTC; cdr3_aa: CASSKPGQGGGYTF
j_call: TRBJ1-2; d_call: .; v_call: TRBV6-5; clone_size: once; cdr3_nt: TGTGCCAGCGCCATCCAGGCAGCTAACTATGGCTACACCTTC; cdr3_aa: CASAIQAANYGYTF
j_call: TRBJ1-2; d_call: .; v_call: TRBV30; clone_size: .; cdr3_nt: TGTGCCTGGAGTACAGGACAGACAATAAGTGGCTACACCTTC; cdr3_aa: CAWSTGQTISGYTF
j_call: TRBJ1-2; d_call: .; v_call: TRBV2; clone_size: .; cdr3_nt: TGTGCCAGCAGTGACCCGCACTATGGCTACACCTTC; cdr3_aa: CASSDPHYGYTF
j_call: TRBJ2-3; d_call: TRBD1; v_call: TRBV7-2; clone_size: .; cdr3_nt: TGTGCCAGCAGCCGTTACGAGACAGGGCTCACAGATACGCAGTATTTT; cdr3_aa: CASSRYETGLTDTQYF
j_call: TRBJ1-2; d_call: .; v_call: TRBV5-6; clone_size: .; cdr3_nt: TGTGCCAGCAGCTACTCCGATCAGTGCACCTTC; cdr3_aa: CASSYSDQCTF
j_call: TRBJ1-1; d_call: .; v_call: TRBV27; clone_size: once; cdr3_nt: TGTGCCAGCAGTCTTTCGGGAGCTTTCTTT; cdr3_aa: CASSLSGAFF
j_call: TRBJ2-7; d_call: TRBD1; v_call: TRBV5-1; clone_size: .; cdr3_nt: TGCGCCAGCAGGCCTTTTGTCGACAGGGTTCGGGTGGAGCAGTACTTC; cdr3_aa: CASRPFVDRVRVEQYF
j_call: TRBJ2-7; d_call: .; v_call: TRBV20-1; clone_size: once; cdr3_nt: TGCAGTGCTAGTACCTCCTGGGGCCCCTACGAGCAGTACTTC; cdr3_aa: CSASTSWGPYEQYF
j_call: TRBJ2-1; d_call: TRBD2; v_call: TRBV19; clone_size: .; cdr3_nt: TGTGCCAGTCTCACCACCAGCCTTAGCGGGAGTGGAGAGCAGTTCTTC; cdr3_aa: CASLTTSLSGSGEQFF
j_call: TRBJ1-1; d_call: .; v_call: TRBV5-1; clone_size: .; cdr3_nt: TGCGCCAGCAGCTCGTTTTTGGGGGTACCGAACACTGAAGCTTTCTTT; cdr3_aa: CASSSFLGVPNTEAFF
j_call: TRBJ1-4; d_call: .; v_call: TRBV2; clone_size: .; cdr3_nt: TGTGCCAGCAGGGAAAACGACAGGTTTAATGAAAAACTGTTTTTT; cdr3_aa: CASRENDRFNEKLFF
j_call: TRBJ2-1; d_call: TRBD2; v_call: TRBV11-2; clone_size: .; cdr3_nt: TGTGCCAGCAGCCACCTCGCCGGGGGGTCTAACAATGAGCAGTTCTTC; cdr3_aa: CASSHLAGGSNNEQFF
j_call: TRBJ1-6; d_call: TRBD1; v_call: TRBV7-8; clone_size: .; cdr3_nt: TGTGCCAGCAGCCCCCGGACAGGGGAGAGTTCACCCCTCCACTTT; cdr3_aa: CASSPRTGESSPLHF
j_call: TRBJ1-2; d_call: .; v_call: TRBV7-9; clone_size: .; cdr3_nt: TGTGCCAGCAGCTTCACGAACGGCGGCTACACCTTC; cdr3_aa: CASSFTNGGYTF
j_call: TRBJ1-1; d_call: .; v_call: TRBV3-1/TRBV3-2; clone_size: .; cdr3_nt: TGTGCCAGCAGCCCCCTTAATCCGAACACTGAAGCTTTCTTT; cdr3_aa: CASSPLNPNTEAFF
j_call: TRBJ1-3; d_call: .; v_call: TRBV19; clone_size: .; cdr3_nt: TGTGCCAGCTTAGCGGGGCCCTCTGGAAACACCATATATTTT; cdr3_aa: CASLAGPSGNTIYF
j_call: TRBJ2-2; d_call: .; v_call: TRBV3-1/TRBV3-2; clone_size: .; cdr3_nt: TGTGCCAGCAGCCAAGGGAACTACCCCGGGGAGCTGTTTTTT; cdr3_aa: CASSQGNYPGELFF
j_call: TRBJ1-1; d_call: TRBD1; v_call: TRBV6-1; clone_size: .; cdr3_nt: TGTGCCAGCAGTGATGACAGGGGACTCACTGAAGCTTTCTTT; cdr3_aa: CASSDDRGLTEAFF